This T cell receptor beta chain was captured in a study of T-cell memory formation after mild COVID-19. Study context: Largely, the TCR clusters proved donor specific.

With constant-segment primers, 5'RACE yielded cDNA libraries of TCR alpha and TCR beta that carried sample barcodes and UMIs. In TCRdb, the 5' RACE reads were re-called with MiXCR into one record per CDR3 protein. The data contain roughly 150,000 distinct CDR3 sequences, about 14% of them seen just once; the ten biggest clones take up roughly 13%. This CDR3 contains 14 residues. The ends were cut back, 5 bases at V and 4 bases at J, with 13 bases in the middle. As to this clonotype: Its matching antigen is unknown.

The study's findings and limits: Some clones that responded turned up in pre-infection memory, which suggests that cross-reactive memory joined in.

This TCR was recovered from an adult woman who had mild COVID-19 (a few samples of this study predate the infection). Cell type and time point are not known. The specimen was PBMCs or a T cell subset sorted from them (not recorded which). V and J are TRBV12-3 or TRBV12-4 and TRBJ2-3; no clear D gene. CDR3 loop: CASSPPDGPDTQYF. In nucleotides, the CDR3 is TGTGCCAGCAGTCCCCCGGATGGGCCAGATACGCAGTATTTT.